This TCR beta chain derives from a study of blood T cell repertoires in COVID-19. Trimming took 3 bases from V and 5 from J; bases not matched to a gene: 4. The CDR3 is 15 amino acids. Germline lookup yields CDR1 KGHSH and CDR2 LQKENI. Sequencing used immunoSEQ multiplex PCR; TCRdb keeps in-frame clones, though not all of them. The sample consists of 220,000 or so clones, 80% to 95% of them appearing once. The receptor was isolated from a man in his 60s with COVID-19, enrolled during active disease. The chain links TRBV18 to TRBJ2-1; 10 nucleotides align to TRBD2. The sequenced material came from peripheral blood. In nucleotides, the CDR3 is TGTGCCAGCTCACCCGGGACTAGCGAGCACAATGAGCAGTTCTTC. It is translated as CASSPGTSEHNEQFF.